The source of this TCR beta chain is a study of neurological immune-mediated disorders (dated by TCRdb to the late 2010s). Notes on the research overall: Using UMI-based sequencing, the study compared peripheral blood TCR-beta repertoires from patients with HTLV-I-associated myelopathy (HAM/TSP), patients with multiple sclerosis, and healthy controls. The approximately 99 TCR-beta libraries included longitudinal samples, technical triplicates and paired sorted CD4+ and CD8+ T-cell subsets alongside PBMC samples. Technical triplicate libraries were sequenced so that the variability in frequency of each individual clone could be precisely calculated. The cohort included some 66 subjects: roughly 15 with HAM/TSP, about 34 with multiple sclerosis, and roughly 20 healthy controls.

To synthesize cDNA, template-switch 5'RACE was performed with a primer carrying a 10-nucleotide random unique molecular identifier so that each TCR transcript was tagged. Every sequencing run yielded over 170 million TCR-beta sequences covering 15-18 subjects. The RNeasy kit was used to extract total RNA. Using the KAPA Real-time Library Amplification kit, TCR-beta VDJ regions were amplified with primers for the TCR constant region and the 5'RACE anchor. A first PCR added sample indexes and Illumina adaptors, and a second PCR then raised library yield. The roughly 650 bp TCR product was size-selected on a 2% E-gel SizeSelection system after Ampure bead purification. Library quality was checked on a Bioanalyzer, concentration was measured with Qubit, and libraries were quantified with the Kapa Library Quantification kit before pooling. An Illumina HiSeq 2500 was used to sequence the libraries paired-end at 2 x 150 bp. To increase sequence diversity, about 23-30% phiX was spiked into each library pool. In the source study's methods: The quality-filtered reads were processed with the UMI-based MiGEC pipeline, whose error correction step removed more than 80% of the raw TCR sequences. VDJ genes were aligned to IMGT germline references, and clonotypes were defined by unique CDR3 amino acid sequence plus V-J genes. VDJtools evaluated clonal expansion, Shannon diversity and CDR3 relatedness (CalcPairwiseDistances, ClusterSamples); CLCbio workbench built phylogenetic trees. Using coefficient-of-variation modelling across technical triplicates, the study counted a clone as expanded if it had at least 8 unique UMIs. The raw public data were reprocessed by TCRdb itself: fastp quality trimming at Q25, MiXCR clonotype calling, in-frame beta chains only. Merged by CDR3 protein, the rows form single entries marked with the most common genes and DNA. The V and J calls here are based on TCRdb, not the publication. In this sample the table shows roughly 30,000 distinct CDR3 sequences, 13% of which occur a single time. The biggest ten clones account for around 5% of the sample.

General findings and caveats noted by the study authors: Across subjects, expanded clones never shared an identical CDR3 amino acid sequence, which suggests that the TCR-beta repertoires in every group were private. The highest TCR clonal expansion was observed in HAM/TSP patients, whereas the lowest was observed in MS patients, even when compared with healthy controls.

Explained via the paper, the time point label denotes: technical triplicate 2. For the sorted-subset TCR libraries, the starting material was about 920,000 sorted CD4+ or CD8+ T cells. Peripheral blood underwent Ficoll-Hypaque density gradient centrifugation to isolate PBMCs, which were then cryopreserved in liquid nitrogen. Paired sorted CD4+ and CD8+ subsets came from healthy controls, HAM/TSP patients and MS patients. Ten or more counts support this clonotype. Its antigen is unknown. No qualities accompany the bases; no much larger clone lies one base away. V gives up 4 bases and J gives up 4 bases, and the segment between their germline ends measures 13 bases. The CDR3 goes from the cysteine to the phenylalanine over 14 residues. The kept DNA is CDR3 alone, 42 bases in frame from the first base.

This sequence uses TRBV12-3 or TRBV12-4 and TRBJ2-5; the D region possibly corresponds to TRBD2 (6 bases align). The clonotype was recovered from a female donor with HTLV-1-associated myelopathy (HAM/TSP). Sequencing was done on a sample of CD4+ T cells from blood. The nucleotides read TGTGCCAGCAGTTACCTGACTAGTGCAGAGACCCAGTACTTC. This codes for CASSYLTSAETQYF.